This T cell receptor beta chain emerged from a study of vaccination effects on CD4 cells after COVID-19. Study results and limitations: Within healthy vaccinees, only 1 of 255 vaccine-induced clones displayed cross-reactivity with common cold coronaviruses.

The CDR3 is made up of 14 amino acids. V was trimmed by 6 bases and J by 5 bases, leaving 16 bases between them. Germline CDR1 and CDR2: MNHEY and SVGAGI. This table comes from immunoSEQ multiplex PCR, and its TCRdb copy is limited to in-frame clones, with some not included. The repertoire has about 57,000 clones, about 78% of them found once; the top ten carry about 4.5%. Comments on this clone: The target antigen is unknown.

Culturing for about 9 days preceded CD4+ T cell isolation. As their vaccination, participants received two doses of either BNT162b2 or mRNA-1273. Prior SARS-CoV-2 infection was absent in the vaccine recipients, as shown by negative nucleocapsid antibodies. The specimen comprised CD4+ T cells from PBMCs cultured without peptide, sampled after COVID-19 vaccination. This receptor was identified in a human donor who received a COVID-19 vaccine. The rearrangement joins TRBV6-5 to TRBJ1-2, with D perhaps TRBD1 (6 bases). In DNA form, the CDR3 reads TGTGCCAGCAGGTTAGGACAGAGTAGGTATGGCTACACCTTC. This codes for CASRLGQSRYGYTF.